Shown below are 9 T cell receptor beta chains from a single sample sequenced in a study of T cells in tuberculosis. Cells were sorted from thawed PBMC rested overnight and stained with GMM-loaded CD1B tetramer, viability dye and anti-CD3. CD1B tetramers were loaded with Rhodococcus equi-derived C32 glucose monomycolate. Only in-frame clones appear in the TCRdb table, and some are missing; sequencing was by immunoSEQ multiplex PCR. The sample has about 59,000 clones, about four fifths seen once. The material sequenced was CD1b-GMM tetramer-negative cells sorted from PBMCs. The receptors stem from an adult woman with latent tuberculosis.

CDR3 amino acids: CASSVETTTGELFF. In DNA form, the CDR3 reads TGTGCCAGCAGCGTAGAAACTACCACCGGGGAGCTGTTTTTT. This sequence joins TRBV9 and TRBJ2-2; no reliable D call. V was cut by 0 bases and J by 4 bases, with 7 bases left in between. CDR3 size: 14 residues. Germline V gives CDR1 SGDLS, CDR2 YYNGEE.

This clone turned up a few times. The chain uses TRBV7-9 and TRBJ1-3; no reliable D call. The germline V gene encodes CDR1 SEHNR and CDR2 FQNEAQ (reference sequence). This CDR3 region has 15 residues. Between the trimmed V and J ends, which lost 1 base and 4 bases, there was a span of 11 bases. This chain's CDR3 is CASSLGTLGGNTIYF. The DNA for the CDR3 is TGTGCCAGCAGCTTAGGGACTCTGGGGGGAAACACCATATATTTT.

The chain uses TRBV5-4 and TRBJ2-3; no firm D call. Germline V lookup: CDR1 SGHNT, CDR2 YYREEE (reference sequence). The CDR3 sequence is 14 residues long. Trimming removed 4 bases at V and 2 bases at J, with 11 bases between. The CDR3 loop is CASSPLGPTDTQYF. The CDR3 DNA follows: TGTGCCAGCAGCCCCCTGGGCCCCACAGATACGCAGTATTTT.

The CDR3 region is CASSLTSGGNEQYF. DNA for the CDR3: TGTGCCAGCAGCTTAACTAGCGGGGGGAACGAGCAGTACTTC. The chain employs TRBV7-2 and TRBJ2-7; 12 bases are shared with TRBD2. The CDR3 covers 14 residues. The trim removed 2 bases at V and 5 bases at J, leaving 1 base unmatched. Germline CDR1 and CDR2: SGHTA and FQGNSA.

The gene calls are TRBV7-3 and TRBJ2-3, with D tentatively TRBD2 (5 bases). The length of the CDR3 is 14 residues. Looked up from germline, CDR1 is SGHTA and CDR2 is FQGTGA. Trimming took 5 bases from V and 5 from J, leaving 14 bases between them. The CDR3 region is CASSLGLQEDTQYF. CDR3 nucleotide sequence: TGTGCCAGCAGCCTAGGACTGCAGGAAGATACGCAGTATTTT.

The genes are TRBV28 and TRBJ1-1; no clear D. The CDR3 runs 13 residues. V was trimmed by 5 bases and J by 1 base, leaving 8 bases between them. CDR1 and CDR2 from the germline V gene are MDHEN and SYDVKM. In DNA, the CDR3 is TGTGCCAGCAGTGAGGTGGGGAACACTGAAGCTTTCTTT. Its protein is CASSEVGNTEAFF.

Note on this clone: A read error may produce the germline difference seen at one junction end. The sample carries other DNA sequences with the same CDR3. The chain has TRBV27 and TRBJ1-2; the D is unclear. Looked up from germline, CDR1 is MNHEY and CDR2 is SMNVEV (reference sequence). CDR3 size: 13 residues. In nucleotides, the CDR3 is TGCGCCAGCAGTTTTAGCGGAAACGATGGCTACACCTTC. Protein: CASSFSGNDGYTF.

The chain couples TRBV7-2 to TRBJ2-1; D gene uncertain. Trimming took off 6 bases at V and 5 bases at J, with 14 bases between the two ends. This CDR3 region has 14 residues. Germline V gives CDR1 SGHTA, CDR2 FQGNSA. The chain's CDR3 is CASSLSSADNEQFF. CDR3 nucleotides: TGTGCCAGCAGTCTTAGTAGTGCCGACAATGAGCAGTTCTTC. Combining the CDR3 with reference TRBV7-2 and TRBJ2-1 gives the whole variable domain GAGVSQSPSNKVTEKGKDVELRCDPISGHTALYWYRQSLGQGLEFLIYFQGNSAPDKSGLPSDRFSAERTGGSVSTLTIQRTQQEDSAVYLCASSLSSADNEQFFGPGTRLTVL.

The CDR3 sequence is CASSDALARTGELFF. The CDR3, as DNA: TGTGCCAGCAGCGACGCTCTAGCGCGGACCGGGGAGCTGTTTTTT. The chain has TRBV7-9 and TRBJ2-2; the D gene is possibly TRBD2 (6 bases). Looked up from germline, CDR1 is SEHNR and CDR2 is FQNEAQ (reference sequence). This CDR3 has 15 amino acids. V shed 5 bases and J shed 5 bases, with 15 bases lying between them.